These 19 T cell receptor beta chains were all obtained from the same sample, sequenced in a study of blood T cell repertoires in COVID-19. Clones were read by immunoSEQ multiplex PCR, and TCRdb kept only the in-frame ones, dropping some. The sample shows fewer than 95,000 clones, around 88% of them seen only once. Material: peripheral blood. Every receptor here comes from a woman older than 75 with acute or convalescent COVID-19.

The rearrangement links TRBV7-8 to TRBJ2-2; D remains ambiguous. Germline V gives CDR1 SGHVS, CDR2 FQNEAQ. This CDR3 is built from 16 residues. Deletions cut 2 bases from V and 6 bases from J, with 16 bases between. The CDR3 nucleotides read TGTGCCAGCAGCTTAATGGTCTACAGTGCTTCCGGGGAGCTGTTTTTT. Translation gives CASSLMVYSASGELFF.

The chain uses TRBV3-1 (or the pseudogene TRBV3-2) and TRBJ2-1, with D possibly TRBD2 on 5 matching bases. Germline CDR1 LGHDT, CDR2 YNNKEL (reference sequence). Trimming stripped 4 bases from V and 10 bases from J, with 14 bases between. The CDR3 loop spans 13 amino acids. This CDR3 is CASSPVEGGEQFF. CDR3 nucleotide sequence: TGTGCCAGCAGCCCTGTCGAAGGCGGGGAGCAGTTCTTC.

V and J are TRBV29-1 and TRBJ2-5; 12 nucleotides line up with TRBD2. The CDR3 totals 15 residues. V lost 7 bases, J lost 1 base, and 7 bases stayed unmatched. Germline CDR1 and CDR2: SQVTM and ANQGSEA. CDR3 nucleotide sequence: TGCAGCGGCCAACCGGGACTAGCGGGCCAAGAGACCCAGTACTTC. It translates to CSGQPGLAGQETQYF.

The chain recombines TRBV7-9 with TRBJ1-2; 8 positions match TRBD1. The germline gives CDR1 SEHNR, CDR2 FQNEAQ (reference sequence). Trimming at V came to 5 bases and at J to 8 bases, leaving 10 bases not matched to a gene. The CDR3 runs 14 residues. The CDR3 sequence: CASSPADRVKGYTF. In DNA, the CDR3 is TGTGCCAGCAGCCCAGCGGACAGGGTAAAGGGCTACACCTTC.

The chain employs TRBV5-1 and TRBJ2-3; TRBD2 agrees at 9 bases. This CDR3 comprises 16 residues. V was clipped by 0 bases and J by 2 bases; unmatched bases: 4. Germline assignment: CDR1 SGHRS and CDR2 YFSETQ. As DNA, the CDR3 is TGCGCCAGCAGCTTGGTCGCGGGGGGGCTCACAGATACGCAGTATTTT. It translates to CASSLVAGGLTDTQYF.

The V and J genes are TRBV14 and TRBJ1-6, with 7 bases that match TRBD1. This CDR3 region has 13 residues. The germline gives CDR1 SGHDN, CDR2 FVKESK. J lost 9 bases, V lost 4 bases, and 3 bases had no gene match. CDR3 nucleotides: TGTGCCAGCAGCCTGTCAGGGGGTTCACCCCTCCACTTT. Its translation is CASSLSGGSPLHF.

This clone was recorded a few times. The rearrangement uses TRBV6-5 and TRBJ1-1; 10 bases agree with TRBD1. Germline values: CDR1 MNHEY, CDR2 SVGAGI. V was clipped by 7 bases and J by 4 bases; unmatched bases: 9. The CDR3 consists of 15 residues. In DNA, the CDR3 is TGTGCCAGCAACGCCCCCGGGACAGGGGTCACTGAAGCTTTCTTT. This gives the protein CASNAPGTGVTEAFF.

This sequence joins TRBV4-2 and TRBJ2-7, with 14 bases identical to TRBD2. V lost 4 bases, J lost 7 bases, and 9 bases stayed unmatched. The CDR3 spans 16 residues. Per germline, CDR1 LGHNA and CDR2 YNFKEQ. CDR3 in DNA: TGTGCCAGCAGCCGTCAAGGACTAGCGGGGGGAAGAGAGCAGTACTTC. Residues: CASSRQGLAGGREQYF.

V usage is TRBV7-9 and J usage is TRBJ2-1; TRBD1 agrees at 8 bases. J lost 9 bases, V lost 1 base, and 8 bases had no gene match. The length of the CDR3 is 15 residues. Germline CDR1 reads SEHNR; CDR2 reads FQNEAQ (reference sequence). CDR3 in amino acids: CASSLDGQGTIEQFF. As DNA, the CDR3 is TGTGCCAGCAGCTTAGATGGACAGGGCACGATTGAGCAGTTCTTC.

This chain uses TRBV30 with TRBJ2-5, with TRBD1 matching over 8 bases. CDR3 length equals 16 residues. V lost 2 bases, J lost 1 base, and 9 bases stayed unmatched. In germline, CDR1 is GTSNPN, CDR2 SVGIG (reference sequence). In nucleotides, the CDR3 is TGTGCCTGGAGTCATGGAGACAGGGGACTCCAAGAGACCCAGTACTTC. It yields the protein CAWSHGDRGLQETQYF.

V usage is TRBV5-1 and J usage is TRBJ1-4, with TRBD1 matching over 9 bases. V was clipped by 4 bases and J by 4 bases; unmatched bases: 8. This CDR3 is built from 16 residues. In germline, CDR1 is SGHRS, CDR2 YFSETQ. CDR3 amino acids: CASSLAGTGINEKLFF. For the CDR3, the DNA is TGCGCCAGCAGCCTGGCCGGGACAGGGATTAATGAAAAACTGTTTTTT.

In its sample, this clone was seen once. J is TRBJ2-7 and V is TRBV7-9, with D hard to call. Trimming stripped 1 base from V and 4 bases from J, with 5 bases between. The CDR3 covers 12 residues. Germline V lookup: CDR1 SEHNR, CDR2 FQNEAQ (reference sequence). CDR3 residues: CASSLGRYEQYF. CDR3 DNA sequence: TGTGCCAGCAGCTTAGGTCGGTACGAGCAGTACTTC.

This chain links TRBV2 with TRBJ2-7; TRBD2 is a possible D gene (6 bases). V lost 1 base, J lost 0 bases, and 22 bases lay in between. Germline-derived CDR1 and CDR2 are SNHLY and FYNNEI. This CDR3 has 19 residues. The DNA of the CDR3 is TGTGCCAGCAGTGAAGGGACCGGAGGGGTCCTTAGGAGCTCCTACGAGCAGTACTTC. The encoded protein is CASSEGTGGVLRSSYEQYF.

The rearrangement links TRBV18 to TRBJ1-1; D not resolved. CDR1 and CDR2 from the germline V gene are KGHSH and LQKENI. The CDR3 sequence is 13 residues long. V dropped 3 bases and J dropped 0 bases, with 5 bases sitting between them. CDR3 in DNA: TGTGCCAGCTCACCGACAATGAACACTGAAGCTTTCTTT. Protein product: CASSPTMNTEAFF.

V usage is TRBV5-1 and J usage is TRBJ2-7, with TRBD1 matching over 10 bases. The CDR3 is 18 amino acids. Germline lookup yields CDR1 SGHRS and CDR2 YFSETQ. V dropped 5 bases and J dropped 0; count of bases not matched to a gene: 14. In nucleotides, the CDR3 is TGCGCCAGCAGTTCGCCGGGACAGGGGCCCAGAAACTCCTACGAGCAGTACTTC. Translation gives CASSSPGQGPRNSYEQYF.

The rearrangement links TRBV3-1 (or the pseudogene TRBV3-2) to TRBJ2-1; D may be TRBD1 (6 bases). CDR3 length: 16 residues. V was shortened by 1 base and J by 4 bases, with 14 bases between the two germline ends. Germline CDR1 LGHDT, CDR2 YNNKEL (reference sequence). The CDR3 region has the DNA TGTGCCAGCAGCCAAGCCTACAGGACAGCTTACAATGAGCAGTTCTTC. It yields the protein CASSQAYRTAYNEQFF.

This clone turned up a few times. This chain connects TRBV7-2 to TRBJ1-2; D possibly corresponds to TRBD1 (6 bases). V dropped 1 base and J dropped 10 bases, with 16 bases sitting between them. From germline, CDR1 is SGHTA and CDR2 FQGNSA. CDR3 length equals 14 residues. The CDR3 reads CASSLVGAPRHYTF. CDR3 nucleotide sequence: TGTGCCAGCAGCTTAGTGGGGGCACCTCGTCACTACACCTTC.

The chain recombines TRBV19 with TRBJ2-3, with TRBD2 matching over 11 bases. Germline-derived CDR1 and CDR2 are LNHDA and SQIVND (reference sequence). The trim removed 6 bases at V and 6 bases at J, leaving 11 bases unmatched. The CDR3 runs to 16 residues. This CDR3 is CASRTPRLAGNDTQYF. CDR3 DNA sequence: TGTGCCAGTAGAACTCCCAGACTAGCGGGAAATGATACGCAGTATTTT.

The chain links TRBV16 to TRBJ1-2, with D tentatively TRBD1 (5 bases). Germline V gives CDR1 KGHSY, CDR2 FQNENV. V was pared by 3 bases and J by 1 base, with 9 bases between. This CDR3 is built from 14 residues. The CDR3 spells CASSHLGGNYGYTF. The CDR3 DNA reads TGTGCCAGCAGCCATCTGGGGGGTAACTATGGCTACACCTTC. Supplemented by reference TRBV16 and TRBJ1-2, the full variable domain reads GEEVAQTPKHLVRGEGQKAKLYCAPIKGHSYVFWYQQVLKNEFKFLISFQNENVFDETGMPKERFSAKCLPNSPCSLEIQATKLEDSAVYFCASSHLGGNYGYTFGSGTRLTVV.